The source of this T cell receptor (beta chain) is a study of CD8+ T cells in alopecia areata. General study findings and limits: Only a single nonresponder existed, so baseline CD8+ expansion links stay unclear. Compared with normal scalp, lesional scalp had higher clonality and more expanded CD8+ clones. In scalp and blood, many expanded lesional clones persisted during tofacitinib.

Noted treatment: oral pan-JAK inhibitor, 5-10 mg twice daily. Only a few counts were recorded for this clone. Its antigen remains unidentified. Sequencing used cDNA as its template, made by extracting RNA and reverse transcribing it. Some clones are missing from TCRdb's copy, which holds only in-frame ones; the method was immunoSEQ multiplex PCR. The sample carries over 100,000 clones, about 50% recorded once. Looked up from germline, CDR1 is KGHSH and CDR2 is LQKENI. CDR3 length: 14 residues. The ends lost 2 bases at V and 2 bases at J; junction bases unmatched: 1. This receptor was identified in a human donor with alopecia areata. The sample here was CD4+ T cells sorted from blood, taken at week 4, from a patient treated with tofacitinib. The chain links TRBV18 to TRBJ2-3; 7 nucleotides align to TRBD2. The CDR3 protein is CASSPERDTDTQYF. CDR3 sequence (DNA): TGTGCCAGCTCACCAGAGCGGGACACAGATACGCAGTATTTT.